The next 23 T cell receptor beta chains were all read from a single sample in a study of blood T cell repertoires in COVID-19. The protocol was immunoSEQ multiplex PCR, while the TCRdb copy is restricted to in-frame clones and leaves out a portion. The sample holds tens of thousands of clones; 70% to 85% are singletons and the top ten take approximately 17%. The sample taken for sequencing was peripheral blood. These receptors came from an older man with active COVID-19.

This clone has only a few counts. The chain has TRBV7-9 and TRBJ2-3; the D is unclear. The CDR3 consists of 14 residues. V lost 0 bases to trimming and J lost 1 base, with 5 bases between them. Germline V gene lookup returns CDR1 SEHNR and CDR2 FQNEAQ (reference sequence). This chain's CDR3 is CASSLASGTDTQYF. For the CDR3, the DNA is TGTGCCAGCAGCTTAGCTTCCGGCACAGATACGCAGTATTTT.

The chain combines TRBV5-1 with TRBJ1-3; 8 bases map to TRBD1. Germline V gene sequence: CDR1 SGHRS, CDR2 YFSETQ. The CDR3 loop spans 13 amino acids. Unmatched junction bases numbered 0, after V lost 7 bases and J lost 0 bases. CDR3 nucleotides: TGCGCCAGCGGACAGGGCTCTGGAAACACCATATATTTT. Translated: CASGQGSGNTIYF. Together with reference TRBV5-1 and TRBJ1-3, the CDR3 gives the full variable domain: KAGVTQTPRYLIKTRGQQVTLSCSPISGHRSVSWYQQTPGQGLQFLFEYFSETQRNKGNFPGRFSGRQFSNSRSEMNVSTLELGDSALYLCASGQGSGNTIYFGEGSWLTVV.

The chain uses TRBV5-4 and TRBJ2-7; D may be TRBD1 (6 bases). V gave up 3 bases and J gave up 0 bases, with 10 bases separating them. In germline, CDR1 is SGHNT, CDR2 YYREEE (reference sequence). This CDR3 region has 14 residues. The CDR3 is CASSSYRDSYEQYF. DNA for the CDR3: TGTGCCAGCAGCTCATACAGGGACTCCTACGAGCAGTACTTC.

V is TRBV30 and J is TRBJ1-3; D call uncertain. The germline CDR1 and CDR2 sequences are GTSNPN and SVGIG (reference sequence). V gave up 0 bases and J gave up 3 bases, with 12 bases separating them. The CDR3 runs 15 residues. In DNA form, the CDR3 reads TGTGCCTGGAGTGTCGGAGTTGTCGGTGGAAACACCATATATTTT. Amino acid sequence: CAWSVGVVGGNTIYF.

CDR3 in amino acids: CAWTGGLDTEAFF. The CDR3, as DNA: TGTGCCTGGACAGGGGGCTTGGACACTGAAGCTTTCTTT. The rearrangement links TRBV30 to TRBJ1-1; 8 bases map to TRBD1. The germline V gene encodes CDR1 GTSNPN and CDR2 SVGIG (reference sequence). The junction had 4 bases not matched to a gene; V was cut back by 4 bases and J by 3 bases. This CDR3 region has 13 residues.

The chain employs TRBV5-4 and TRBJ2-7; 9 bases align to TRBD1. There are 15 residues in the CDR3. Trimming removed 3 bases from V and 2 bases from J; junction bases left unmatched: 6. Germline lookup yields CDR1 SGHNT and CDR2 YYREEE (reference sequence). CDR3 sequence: CASSYRTGATYEQYF. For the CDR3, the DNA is TGTGCCAGCAGCTATCGGACAGGGGCGACCTACGAGCAGTACTTC.

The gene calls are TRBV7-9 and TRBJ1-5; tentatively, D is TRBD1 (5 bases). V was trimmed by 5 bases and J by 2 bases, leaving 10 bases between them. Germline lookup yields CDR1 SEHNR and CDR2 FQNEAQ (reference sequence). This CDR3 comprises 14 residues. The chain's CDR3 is CASSPGQRNQPQHF. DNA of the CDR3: TGTGCCAGCAGCCCCGGACAACGCAATCAGCCCCAGCATTTT.

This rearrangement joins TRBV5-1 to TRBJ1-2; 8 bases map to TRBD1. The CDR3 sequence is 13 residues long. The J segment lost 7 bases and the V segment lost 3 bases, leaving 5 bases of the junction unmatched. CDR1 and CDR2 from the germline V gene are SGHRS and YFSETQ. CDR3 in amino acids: CASSSDRGGGYTF. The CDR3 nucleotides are TGCGCCAGCAGCTCCGACAGGGGCGGTGGCTACACCTTC.

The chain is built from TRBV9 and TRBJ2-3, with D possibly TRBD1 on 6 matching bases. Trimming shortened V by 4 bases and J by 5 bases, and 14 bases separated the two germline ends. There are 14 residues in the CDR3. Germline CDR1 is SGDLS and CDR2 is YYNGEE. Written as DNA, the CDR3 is TGTGCCAGCAGCACCAGACAGGTCGAAGATACGCAGTATTTT. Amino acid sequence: CASSTRQVEDTQYF. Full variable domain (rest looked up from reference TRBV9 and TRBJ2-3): DSGVTQTPKHLITATGQRVTLRCSPRSGDLSVYWYQQSLDQGLQFLIQYYNGEERAKGNILERFSAQQFPDLHSELNLSSLELGDSALYFCASSTRQVEDTQYFGPGTRLTVL.

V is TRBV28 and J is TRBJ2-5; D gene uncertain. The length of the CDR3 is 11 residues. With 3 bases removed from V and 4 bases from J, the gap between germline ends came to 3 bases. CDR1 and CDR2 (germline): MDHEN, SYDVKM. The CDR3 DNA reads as TGTGCCAGCAGTTTTAGAGAGACCCAGTACTTC. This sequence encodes CASSFRETQYF.

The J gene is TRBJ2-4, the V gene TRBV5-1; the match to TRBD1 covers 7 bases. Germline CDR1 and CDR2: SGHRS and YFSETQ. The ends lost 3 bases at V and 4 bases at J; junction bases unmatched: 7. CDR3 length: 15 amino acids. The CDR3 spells CASSSTGLGKNIQYF. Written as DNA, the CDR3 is TGCGCCAGCAGCTCGACAGGGCTCGGGAAAAACATTCAGTACTTC.

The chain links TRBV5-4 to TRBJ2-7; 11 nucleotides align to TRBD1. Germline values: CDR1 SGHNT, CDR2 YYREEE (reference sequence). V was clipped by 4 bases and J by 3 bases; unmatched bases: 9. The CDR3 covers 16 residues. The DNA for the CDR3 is TGTGCCAGCAGCCATCGTACCGGGACAGGGGGCTACGAGCAGTACTTC. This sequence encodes CASSHRTGTGGYEQYF. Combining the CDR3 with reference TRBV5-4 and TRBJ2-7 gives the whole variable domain ETGVTQSPTHLIKTRGQQVTLRCSSQSGHNTVSWYQQALGQGPQFIFQYYREEENGRGNFPPRFSGLQFPNYSSELNVNALELDDSALYLCASSHRTGTGGYEQYFGPGTRLTVT.

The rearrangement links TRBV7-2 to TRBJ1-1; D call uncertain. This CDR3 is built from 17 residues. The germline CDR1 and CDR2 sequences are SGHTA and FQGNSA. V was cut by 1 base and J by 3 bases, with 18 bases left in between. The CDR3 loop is CASSLVLSTQVDTEAFF. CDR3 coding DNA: TGTGCCAGCAGCTTAGTCTTGAGTACCCAAGTTGACACTGAAGCTTTCTTT.

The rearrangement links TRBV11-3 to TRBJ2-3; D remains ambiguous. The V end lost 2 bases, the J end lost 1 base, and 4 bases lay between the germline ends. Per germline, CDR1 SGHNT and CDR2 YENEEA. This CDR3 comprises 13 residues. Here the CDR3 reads CASSLSGTDTQYF. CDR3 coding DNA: TGTGCCAGCAGCTTATCTGGCACAGATACGCAGTATTTT.

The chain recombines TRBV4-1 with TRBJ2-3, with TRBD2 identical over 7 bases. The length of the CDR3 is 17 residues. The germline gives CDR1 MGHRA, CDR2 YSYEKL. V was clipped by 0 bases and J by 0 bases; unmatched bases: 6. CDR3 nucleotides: TGCGCCAGCAGCCAAGAGTCCCTAGCGGCTAGCACAGATACGCAGTATTTT. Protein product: CASSQESLAASTDTQYF.

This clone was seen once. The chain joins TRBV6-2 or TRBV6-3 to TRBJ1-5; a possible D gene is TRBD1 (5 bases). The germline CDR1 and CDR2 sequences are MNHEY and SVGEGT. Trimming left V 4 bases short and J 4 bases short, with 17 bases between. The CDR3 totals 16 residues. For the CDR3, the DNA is TGTGCCAGCAGTTCAAGTTTGGCAGGGTATAATCAGCCCCAGCATTTT. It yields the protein CASSSSLAGYNQPQHF.

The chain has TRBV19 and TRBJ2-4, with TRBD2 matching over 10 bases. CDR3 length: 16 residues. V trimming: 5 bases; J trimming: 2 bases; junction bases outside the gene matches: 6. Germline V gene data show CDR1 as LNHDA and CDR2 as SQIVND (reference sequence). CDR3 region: CASSLRTSGTKNIQYF. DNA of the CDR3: TGTGCCAGTAGTCTGAGGACTAGCGGAACCAAAAACATTCAGTACTTC.

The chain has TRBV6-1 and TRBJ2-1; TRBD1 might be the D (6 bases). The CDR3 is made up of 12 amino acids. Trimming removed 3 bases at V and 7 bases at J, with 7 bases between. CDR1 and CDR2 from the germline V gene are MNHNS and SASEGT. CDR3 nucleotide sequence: TGTGCCAGCAGTGAGCAGGGGAATGAGCAGTTCTTC. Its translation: CASSEQGNEQFF.

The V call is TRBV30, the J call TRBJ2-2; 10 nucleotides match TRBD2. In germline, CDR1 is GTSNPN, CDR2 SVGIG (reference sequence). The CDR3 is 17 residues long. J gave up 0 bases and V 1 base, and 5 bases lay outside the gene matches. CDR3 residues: CAWSGVAGGSNTGELFF. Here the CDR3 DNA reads TGTGCCTGGAGTGGGGTAGCGGGAGGCTCGAACACCGGGGAGCTGTTTTTT.

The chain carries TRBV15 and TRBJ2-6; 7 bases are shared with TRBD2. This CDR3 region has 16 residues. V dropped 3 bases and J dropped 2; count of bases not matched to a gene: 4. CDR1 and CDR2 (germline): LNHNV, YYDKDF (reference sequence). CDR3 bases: TGTGCCACCAGCAGGGGGGGGGACGCTGGGGCCAACGTCCTGACTTTC. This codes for CATSRGGDAGANVLTF.

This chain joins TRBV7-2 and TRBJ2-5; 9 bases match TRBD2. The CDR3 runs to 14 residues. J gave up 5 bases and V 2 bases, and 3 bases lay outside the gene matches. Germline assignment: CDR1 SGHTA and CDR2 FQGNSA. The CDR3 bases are TGTGCCAGCAGCTTAATGCGGGGGGGGGAGACCCAGTACTTC. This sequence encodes CASSLMRGGETQYF.

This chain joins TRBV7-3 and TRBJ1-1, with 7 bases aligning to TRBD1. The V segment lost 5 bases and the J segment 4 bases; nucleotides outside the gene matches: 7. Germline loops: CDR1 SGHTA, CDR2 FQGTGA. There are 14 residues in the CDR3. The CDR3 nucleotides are TGTGCCAGCAGCCCCACAGGGGCGACCACTGAAGCTTTCTTT. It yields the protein CASSPTGATTEAFF.

DNA of the CDR3: TGTGCCAGCATAGCGGGGGCCTACGAGCAGTACTTC. Translating it yields CASIAGAYEQYF. The chain joins TRBV28 to TRBJ2-7; the match to TRBD2 covers 9 bases. Trimming at V came to 7 bases and at J to 2 bases, leaving 0 bases not matched to a gene. The germline CDR1 and CDR2 sequences are MDHEN and SYDVKM. The CDR3 is 12 amino acids.